The source of this T cell receptor beta chain is a study of cytotoxic CD8 clonotypes in ibrutinib-treated CLL. TCRdb's copy holds only in-frame clones and misses some; the assay was immunoSEQ multiplex PCR. The sample holds some 61,000 clones, around 65% seen once. The CDR3 is made up of 16 amino acids. Germline V gene data show CDR1 as ENHRY and CDR2 as SYGVKD. Trimming took 2 bases from V and 6 from J, leaving 19 bases between them. This clonotype originated in a human donor with chronic lymphocytic leukemia. Sequenced here: PBMCs, sampled after 12 months of ibrutinib treatment. The V and J genes are TRBV10-3 and TRBJ1-1, with a possible D match to TRBD1 (6 bases). CDR3 DNA sequence: TGTGCCATCAGTGAGCCTGATTGGGTCAGGGGTGCTGAAGCTTTCTTT. Encoded protein: CAISEPDWVRGAEAFF.